This paragraph covers one T cell receptor beta chain sequence. Germline values: CDR1 SGDLS, CDR2 YYNGEE. The CDR3 spans 15 residues. V lost 3 bases, J lost 0 bases, and 10 bases lay in between. Under the authors' procedure: Reference gene primer amplification yielded estimated nucleated cell counts. The method was immunoSEQ multiplex PCR; TCRdb's version includes in-frame clones alone and lacks a portion of them. V, J and clone size derive from that table, while D and trimming were established from the DNA sequence. This table has about 14,000 clones, about 91% appearing once. This sample stems from a study of blood T cell repertoires in COVID-19. Study overall: The origin of the acute and convalescent COVID-19 samples was the United States, Italy and Spain. PBMCs, B-cell-depleted T cells, or T cells were the source of the cDNA or gDNA that made up the material.

Sequencing used peripheral blood. The genes are TRBV9 and TRBJ1-3; D perhaps matches TRBD1 (6 bases). This receptor was identified in a human donor in a cohort sampled during active COVID-19. The CDR3 loop is CASSDYRDSGNTIYF. The CDR3 DNA sequence: TGTGCCAGCAGCGACTACAGGGACTCTGGAAACACCATATATTTT.